This TCR beta chain was obtained from a study of early T cells in non-severe SARS-CoV-2 infection. About the research overall: Investigators sequenced bulk RNA drawn from unsorted whole blood, and chains remained unpaired.

Individual cDNA molecules received unique molecular identifiers during library preparation. TCRdb analysed the 5' RACE reads with MiXCR anew, one entry per CDR3 protein. The sample has around 21,000 distinct CDR3 sequences; 3.5% to 4.5% are singletons. Study-level points and caveats: Private and CD4 specificities were missed by VDJdb matching, which favored anti-spike CD8 responses.

This clonotype has at least ten counts. What it binds is unknown. Trimming took 5 bases from V and 5 from J, leaving 21 bases between them. This CDR3 region has 16 residues. Germline V gene sequence: CDR1 SGHTA, CDR2 FQGNSA. The source of this sequence is an adult who was a healthcare worker with PCR-confirmed SARS-CoV-2 infection or an uninfected control (not recorded which). The rearrangement links TRBV7-2 to TRBJ2-5; the D gene is possibly TRBD1 (8 bases). Sequenced: whole blood. CDR3 DNA sequence: TGTGCCAGCAGCAAAGACAGGGGCCACGGGAGGGAGACCCAGTACTTC. Its protein product is CASSKDRGHGRETQYF.